This TCR beta chain emerged from a study of graft-versus-host responses after intestinal transplantation. This clone appeared a single time. Its specificity is not known. Germline lookup yields CDR1 SGHTA and CDR2 FQGNSA. Trimming took off 4 bases at V and 8 bases at J, with 18 bases between the two ends. The CDR3 sequence is 15 residues long. Sequenced by immunoSEQ multiplex PCR; TCRdb stores in-frame clones only, minus some. The sample includes 25,000 to 35,000 clones, about 80% seen only once; the top ten take around a fifth. This specimen consisted of unstimulated CD8+ T cells sorted from spleen or lymph node cells, obtained before intestinal transplant. The clonotype was recovered from a human donor who received an intestinal transplant. The rearrangement joins TRBV7-2 to TRBJ2-1, with D maybe TRBD2 (5 bases). The CDR3 sequence is CASSSLAFPQDEQFF. The CDR3 DNA reads TGTGCCAGCAGCTCCCTAGCATTTCCCCAGGATGAGCAGTTCTTC.